This passage covers 27 T cell receptor beta chains from one sample sequenced in a study of Tregs in tolerant kidney transplant recipients. TCRdb's table, derived via immunoSEQ multiplex PCR, lists solely in-frame clones and lacks some. Recorded for this sample: about 23,000 clones. The nonmyeloablative bone marrow transplants came from related graft donors, with transient mixed chimerism. Material: CD4+ T cells from blood (PBMCs), obtained 6 months after the transplant. Source of these receptors: a human patient who received a combined kidney and bone marrow transplant. A subset of T cells may come from the graft donor.

Points on this clone: The read is 3 residues too short to cover the CDR3 end, so that end is filled in from the germline J gene. The chain joins TRBV10-3 to TRBJ2-6; D is uncertain. The germline gives CDR1 ENHRY, CDR2 SYGVKD. The CDR3 runs to 15 residues. V dropped 3 bases and J dropped 0 bases, with 6 bases sitting between them. The CDR3 here is CAISDKGSGANVLTF. Partial CDR3 DNA: TGTGCCATCAGTGATAAGGGCTCTGGGGCCAACGTC.

By frequency, this clone registers medium-sized. With the read ending 3 residues before the CDR3 end, the germline J gene is used to fill in that end. The V call is TRBV6-1, the J call TRBJ1-3; no clear D. Germline V CDR1 and CDR2: MNHNS, SASEGT. The CDR3 covers 13 residues. The V end lost 4 bases, the J end lost 4 bases, and 8 bases lay between the germline ends. The sequenced CDR3 bases are TGTGCCAGCAGTGTCAGTCAGGGAAACACC. Translating gives CASSVSQGNT. The full CDR3 reads CASSVSQGNTIYF.

CDR3 bases read: TGTGCCAGCCTTAGTCGAGCGGGAAACACCGGGGAG. This encodes CASLSRAGNTGE. The entire CDR3 protein reads CASLSRAGNTGELFF. This chain uses TRBV7-9 with TRBJ2-2; 7 bases are a match to TRBD2. The CDR3 end is not reached by the read, which stops 3 residues before it; the germline J gene fills it in. CDR3 length: 15 residues. Germline lookup yields CDR1 SEHNR and CDR2 FQNEAQ (reference sequence). V lost 8 bases and J lost 2; bases outside the gene matches: 8.

About this clone itself: Sequencing ends 3 residues short of the CDR3 end; the germline J gene provides the rest. This chain connects TRBV2 to TRBJ1-1; 7 nucleotides agree with TRBD1. Germline-derived CDR1 and CDR2 are SNHLY and FYNNEI. The CDR3 has 13 residues. Losses at the gene ends were 6 bases for V and 3 bases for J; bases not matched to a gene: 4. This CDR3 is CASRKTGDTEAFF. The sequenced CDR3 bases are TGTGCCAGCAGGAAAACAGGGGACACTGAA. The full variable domain, completed using reference TRBV2 and TRBJ1-1, is EPEVTQTPSHQVTQMGQEVILRCVPISNHLYFYWYRQILGQKVEFLVSFYNNEISEKSEIFDDQFSVERPDGSNFTLKIRSTKLEDSAMYFCASRKTGDTEAFFGQGTRLTVV.

Turning to this clone: The read gets to within 3 residues of the CDR3 end, and the germline J gene fills in the rest. This chain uses TRBV11-1 with TRBJ1-6; perhaps TRBD1 as D (6 bases). CDR3 length: 14 residues. The ends were cut back, 4 bases at V and 9 bases at J, with 13 bases in the middle. Germline values: CDR1 SGHAT, CDR2 FQDESV (reference sequence). The covered CDR3 bases are TGTGCCAGCAGCTCCCACAGGGTTGGTTCACCC. This sequence encodes CASSSHRVGSP. The CDR3 reads in full as CASSSHRVGSPLHF. The whole variable domain, remainder taken from reference TRBV11-1 and TRBJ1-6, is EAEVAQSPRYKITEKSQAVAFWCDPISGHATLYWYRQILGQGPELLVQFQDESVVDDSQLPKDRFSAERLKGVDSTLKIQPAELGDSAMYLCASSSHRVGSPLHFGNGTRLTVT.

As to this clone: The CDR3 extends 3 residues past the end of the read, so its final part is completed from the germline J gene. The J gene is TRBJ2-1, the V gene TRBV30; D uncertain. The CDR3 is 12 amino acids. CDR1 is GTSNPN and CDR2 is SVGIG in the germline V gene (reference sequence). V was cut by 0 bases and J by 8 bases, with 8 bases left in between. The sequenced CDR3 bases are TGTGCCTGGAGTGTACTATGGGATGAG. Encoded protein: CAWSVLWDE. From start to end, the CDR3 is CAWSVLWDEQFF.

As to this clone: The observed sequence ends 3 residues before the CDR3 terminus, with the missing tail filled in from the germline J gene. This chain joins TRBV5-4 and TRBJ2-3; maybe TRBD1 (5 bases). Looked up from germline, CDR1 is SGHNT and CDR2 is YYREEE (reference sequence). The CDR3 sequence is 14 residues long. V lost 3 bases to trimming and J lost 4 bases, with 12 bases between them. The CDR3: CASSSGYVADTQYF. The sequenced CDR3 bases are TGTGCCAGCAGCTCAGGGTATGTGGCAGATACG.

On this clone itself: The read falls 3 residues short of the CDR3 end, and the missing part is taken from the germline J gene. This chain links TRBV2 with TRBJ1-2; 8 positions match TRBD1. The V gene end was trimmed by 8 bases and the J gene end by 5 bases; junction bases not matched to a gene: 10. The V gene's germline CDR1 is SNHLY and CDR2 FYNNEI. The CDR3 is 14 residues long. The CDR3 spells CASLSRGLEYGYTF. The sequenced CDR3 bases are TGTGCCAGCCTCTCCAGGGGGCTTGAATATGGC.

Remarks on this clone: The CDR3 end is not reached by the read, which stops 3 residues before it; the germline J gene fills it in. The genes are TRBV20-1 and TRBJ2-7; 11 bases fit TRBD2. V dropped 3 bases and J dropped 6; count of bases not matched to a gene: 7. Germline V gives CDR1 DFQATT, CDR2 SNEGSKA (reference sequence). The CDR3 sequence is 14 residues long. The part of the CDR3 DNA that was read is TGCAGTGCTAGGACAACTAGCGGGAGCCGCGAG. It encodes CSARTTSGSRE. The CDR3 in full is CSARTTSGSREQYF.

By frequency, this clone is medium-sized. Read sequence stops 3 residues before the CDR3 end, and the germline J gene provides the missing end. V and J are TRBV19 and TRBJ2-6; D is possibly TRBD2 (6 bases). The CDR3 is 15 amino acids. V lost 2 bases and J lost 3, with 8 bases in between. CDR1 and CDR2 (germline): LNHDA, SQIVND (reference sequence). The sequenced part of the CDR3 DNA is TGTGCCAGTAGTATACAGGGAGGTGGGGCCAACGTC. Its protein is CASSIQGGGANV. In full, the CDR3 reads CASSIQGGGANVLTF.

Comments on this clone: The read terminates 3 residues ahead of where the CDR3 ends, so the germline J gene completes it. This chain connects TRBV20-1 to TRBJ2-7; 13 bases match TRBD2. CDR3 length equals 18 residues. V gave up 1 base and J gave up 0 bases; unmatched junction bases: 9. CDR1 and CDR2 (germline): DFQATT, SNEGSKA (reference sequence). CDR3 sequence: CSARVTSGRTLVSYEQYF. The CDR3 DNA, read in part, is TGCAGTGCTAGAGTGACTAGCGGGAGGACCCTCGTCTCCTACGAG.

Worth noting for this clone: The read stops 3 residues short of the end of the CDR3; the missing end is completed from the germline J gene. The chain joins TRBV7-2 to TRBJ2-7; 7 bases match TRBD1. The V gene end was trimmed by 4 bases and the J gene end by 4 bases; junction bases not matched to a gene: 1. The CDR3 is 12 amino acids. Germline V CDR1 and CDR2: SGHTA, FQGNSA. This CDR3 reads CASSSTGYEQYF. Incomplete CDR3 DNA: TGTGCCAGCAGCTCGACAGGGTACGAG.

Remarks on this clone: The read finishes 3 residues shy of the CDR3 end, and the germline J gene is used to complete it. The chain recombines TRBV18 with TRBJ2-7; 9 nucleotides line up with TRBD1. The V gene end was trimmed by 0 bases and the J gene end by 4 bases; junction bases not matched to a gene: 13. From germline, CDR1 is KGHSH and CDR2 LQKENI. CDR3 length: 18 amino acids. The chain's CDR3 is CASSPPYRGPFPSYEQYF. The part of the CDR3 DNA that was read is TGTGCCAGCTCACCACCGTACAGGGGGCCGTTTCCCTCTTACGAG.

Comment on this clone: The CDR3 end falls 3 residues outside the read, so it is completed with the germline J gene. V gene TRBV7-9 combines with J gene TRBJ2-1, with 13 nucleotides matching TRBD2. The germline V gene encodes CDR1 SEHNR and CDR2 FQNEAQ (reference sequence). The junction had 5 bases not matched to a gene; V was cut back by 4 bases and J by 8 bases. The CDR3 has 15 amino acids. CDR3: CASSSRTSGGDEQFF. CDR3 DNA, as far as it was read: TGTGCCAGCAGCTCCCGGACTAGCGGGGGCGATGAG.

With regard to this clone: The read finishes 3 residues shy of the CDR3 end, and the germline J gene is used to complete it. The chain joins TRBV20-1 to TRBJ2-3; D is possibly TRBD1 (5 bases). CDR1 DFQATT and CDR2 SNEGSKA come from the germline V gene (reference sequence). The CDR3 sequence is 15 residues long. V lost 2 bases and J 0 bases, leaving 12 bases between the germline ends. CDR3 sequence reads: CSARTAGPSTDTQYF. The part of the CDR3 DNA that was read is TGCAGTGCTAGAACGGCAGGGCCAAGCACAGATACG.

The covered CDR3 bases are TGCGCCAGCAGCTTAATTGCAGGGGGCCAGTCACCC. Translated, it gives CASSLIAGGQSP. The CDR3 reads in full as CASSLIAGGQSPLHF. The chain uses TRBV5-1 and TRBJ1-6; 8 positions match TRBD1. The CDR3 goes on 3 residues after the read ends, and that part is filled in from the germline J gene. The CDR3 length is 15 residues. Germline CDR1 and CDR2: SGHRS and YFSETQ. J was trimmed by 10 bases and V by 2 bases; bases with no gene match: 8.

A note on this clone: The CDR3 end is not reached by the read, which stops 3 residues before it; the germline J gene fills it in. This chain links TRBV5-1 with TRBJ2-1; D remains unclear. V was shortened by 3 bases and J by 4 bases, with 8 bases between the two germline ends. CDR3 length: 13 amino acids. From germline, CDR1 is SGHRS and CDR2 YFSETQ. This CDR3 is CASSSSVYNEQFF. CDR3 bases read: TGCGCCAGCAGCTCGAGCGTTTACAATGAG.

As concerns this clone: The CDR3 end lies 3 residues beyond the end of the read and is filled in from the germline J gene. This chain links TRBV5-6 with TRBJ1-3; D is unclear. The germline V gene has CDR1 SGHDT and CDR2 YYEEEE. Trimming took 0 bases from V and 3 from J, leaving 7 bases between them. CDR3 length: 14 amino acids. The CDR3 region is CASSLGLVGNTIYF. The sequenced part of the CDR3 DNA is TGTGCCAGCAGCTTGGGACTAGTTGGAAACACC.

On this clone itself: The observed sequence ends 3 residues before the CDR3 terminus, with the missing tail filled in from the germline J gene. The rearrangement uses TRBV12-3 or TRBV12-4 and TRBJ2-5; D perhaps matches TRBD2 (5 bases). CDR3 length: 13 residues. V lost 6 bases and J lost 7, with 15 bases in between. This CDR3 is CASSLGLRGTQYF. Partial CDR3 DNA: TGTGCCAGCAGCCTTGGACTCCGAGGGACC.

Regarding this clone: The CDR3 is cut off 3 residues early in the read; its end comes from the germline J gene. The J gene is TRBJ1-4, the V gene TRBV18; D may be TRBD1 (5 bases). The V and J ends lost 1 base and 10 bases respectively, with 13 bases between them. The CDR3 contains 14 residues. Germline V gene sequence: CDR1 KGHSH, CDR2 LQKENI. The chain's CDR3 is CASSPQRGEGKLFF. The DNA read from the CDR3 is TGTGCCAGCTCACCACAGAGGGGAGAGGGAAAA.

Concerning this clone: The read halts 3 residues ahead of the CDR3 end, with the missing end drawn from the germline J gene. The chain couples TRBV11-2 to TRBJ1-1; D call uncertain. The CDR3 runs to 14 residues. Germline CDR1 is SGHAT and CDR2 is FQNNGV. V lost 0 bases and J lost 4, with 9 bases in between. The CDR3 DNA, read in part, is TGTGCCAGCAGCTTAGATCGAGGGCCCACTGAA. Its translation: CASSLDRGPTE. The full CDR3 protein is CASSLDRGPTEAFF. Complete variable domain (other parts from reference TRBV11-2 and TRBJ1-1): EAGVAQSPRYKIIEKRQSVAFWCNPISGHATLYWYQQILGQGPKLLIQFQNNGVVDDSQLPKDRFSAERLKGVDSTLKIQPAKLEDSAVYLCASSLDRGPTEAFFGQGTRLTVV.

Remarks on this clone: The read comes to an end 3 residues before the CDR3 does, leaving the germline J gene to fill in the end. The genes are TRBV2 and TRBJ2-3; weak D call: TRBD1 (5 bases). The CDR3 is 13 residues long. Trimming pared 5 bases from V and 0 bases from J, leaving 6 bases between. The germline V gene has CDR1 SNHLY and CDR2 FYNNEI. The CDR3 DNA, read in part, is TGTGCCAGCAGTCAGGGAAGCACAGATACG. Translation: CASSQGSTDT. The full-length CDR3 reads as CASSQGSTDTQYF.

Worth noting for this clone: Read coverage stops 3 residues before the CDR3 terminus; the germline J gene supplies the remainder. This chain links TRBV5-1 with TRBJ1-1; D is possibly TRBD1 (6 bases). CDR1 and CDR2 from the germline V gene are SGHRS and YFSETQ. V gave up 0 bases and J gave up 0 bases, with 9 bases separating them. The CDR3 is 15 amino acids. CDR3 bases read: TGCGCCAGCAGCTTGGAAGGGGGACTGAACACTGAA. This sequence encodes CASSLEGGLNTE. The complete CDR3 sequence is CASSLEGGLNTEAFF.

Worth noting for this clone: The read ends 3 residues early relative to the CDR3; the germline J gene fills the gap. The gene calls are TRBV28 and TRBJ1-5, with 8 nucleotides matching TRBD1. The CDR3 sequence is 14 residues long. Germline V gives CDR1 MDHEN, CDR2 SYDVKM. J gave up 5 bases and V 8 bases, and 8 bases lay outside the gene matches. This chain's CDR3 is CASCPGQEYQPQHF. Incomplete CDR3 DNA: TGTGCCAGCTGTCCGGGACAGGAGTATCAGCCC.

Turning to this clone: The missing CDR3 end, 3 residues past where the read stops, is filled in from the germline J gene. The genes are TRBV7-2 and TRBJ2-3; D unclear. With 0 bases removed from V and 2 bases from J, the gap between germline ends came to 12 bases. Germline V gives CDR1 SGHTA, CDR2 FQGNSA. The CDR3 is made up of 16 amino acids. The sequenced part of the CDR3 DNA is TGTGCCAGCAGCTTAGCGCAGAACAGTTACACAGATACG. The encoded protein is CASSLAQNSYTDT. The entire CDR3 sequence reads CASSLAQNSYTDTQYF.

With regard to this clone: The read gets to within 3 residues of the CDR3 end, and the germline J gene fills in the rest. The chain combines TRBV7-8 with TRBJ1-2; D is possibly TRBD1 (6 bases). Per germline, CDR1 SGHVS and CDR2 FQNEAQ. V shed 5 bases and J shed 7 bases, with 14 bases lying between them. The CDR3 length is 13 residues. The CDR3 loop reads CASSQGQGSGYTF. Partial CDR3 DNA: TGTGCCAGCAGCCAAGGGCAGGGGAGTGGC.

Concerning this clone itself: The CDR3 end lies 3 residues beyond the end of the read and is filled in from the germline J gene. The chain uses TRBV29-1 and TRBJ1-5; no definite D call. V was trimmed by 4 bases and J by 2 bases, leaving 15 bases between them. Germline V CDR1 and CDR2: SQVTM, ANQGSEA. The CDR3 has 15 residues. The DNA read from the CDR3 is TGCAGCGTTGCGGAGGGTCTGCTGGGCAATCAGCCC. Residues: CSVAEGLLGNQP. The complete CDR3 reads CSVAEGLLGNQPQHF.